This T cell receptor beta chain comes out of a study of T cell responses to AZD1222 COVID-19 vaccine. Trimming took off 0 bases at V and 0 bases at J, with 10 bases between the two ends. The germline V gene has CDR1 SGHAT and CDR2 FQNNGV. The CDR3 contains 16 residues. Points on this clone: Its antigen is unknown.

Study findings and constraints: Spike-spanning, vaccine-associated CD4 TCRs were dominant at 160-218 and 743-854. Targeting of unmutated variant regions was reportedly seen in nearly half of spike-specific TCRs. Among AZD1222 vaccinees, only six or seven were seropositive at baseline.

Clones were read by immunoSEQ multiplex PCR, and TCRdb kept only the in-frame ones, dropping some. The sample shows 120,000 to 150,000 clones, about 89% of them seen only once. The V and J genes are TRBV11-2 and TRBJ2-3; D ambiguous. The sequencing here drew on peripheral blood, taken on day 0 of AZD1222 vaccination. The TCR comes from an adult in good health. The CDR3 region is CASSLDARTSTDTQYF. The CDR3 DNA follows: TGTGCCAGCAGCTTAGACGCACGAACTAGCACAGATACGCAGTATTTT.